This TCR beta chain was profiled in a study of T cell changes during pregnancy in multiple sclerosis. Germline assignment: CDR1 MDHEN and CDR2 SYDVKM. This CDR3 region has 15 residues. V shed 6 bases, J shed 1 base, and the junction held 7 bases outside the gene matches. This clone was found a few times. The table came from immunoSEQ multiplex PCR; TCRdb's copy has only in-frame clones and leaves some out. The table shows tens of thousands of clones, with approximately 86% occurring only once. This sequence joins TRBV28 and TRBJ1-1, with TRBD1 matching over 8 bases. The specimen was peripheral blood, collected in the first trimester of pregnancy. This sequence was found in a female donor with multiple sclerosis, enrolled in a pregnancy study. The CDR3 sequence: CASRAAGTGNTEAFF. The CDR3 DNA reads as TGTGCCAGCAGGGCTGCCGGGACAGGGAACACTGAAGCTTTCTTT.